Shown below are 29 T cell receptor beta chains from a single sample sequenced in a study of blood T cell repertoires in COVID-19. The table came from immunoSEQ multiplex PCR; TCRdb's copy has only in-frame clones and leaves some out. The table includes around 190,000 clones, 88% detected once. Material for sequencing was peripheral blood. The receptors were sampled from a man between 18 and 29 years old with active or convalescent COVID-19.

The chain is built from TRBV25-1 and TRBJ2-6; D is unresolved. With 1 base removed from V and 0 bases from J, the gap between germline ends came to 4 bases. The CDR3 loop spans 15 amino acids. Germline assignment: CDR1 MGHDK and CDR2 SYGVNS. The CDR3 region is CASSEFNSGANVLTF. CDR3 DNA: TGTGCCAGCAGTGAATTTAACTCTGGGGCCAACGTCCTGACTTTC.

The CDR3 DNA sequence: TGTGCTAGTGGTTTGGTAGACCTATCCGGGACAGGGTATTCACCCCTCCACTTT. This codes for CASGLVDLSGTGYSPLHF. V and J are TRBV12-5 and TRBJ1-6; 9 bases line up with TRBD1. The CDR3 consists of 18 residues. Germline V lookup: CDR1 LGHNT, CDR2 FRNRAP. Losses at the gene ends were 0 bases for V and 8 bases for J; bases not matched to a gene: 11.

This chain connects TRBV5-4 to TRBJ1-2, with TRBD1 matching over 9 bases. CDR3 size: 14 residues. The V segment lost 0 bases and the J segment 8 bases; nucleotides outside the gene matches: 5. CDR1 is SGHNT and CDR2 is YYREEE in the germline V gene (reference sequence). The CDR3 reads CASSLGDRARGYTF. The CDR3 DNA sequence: TGTGCCAGCAGCTTGGGGGACAGGGCTCGCGGCTACACCTTC.

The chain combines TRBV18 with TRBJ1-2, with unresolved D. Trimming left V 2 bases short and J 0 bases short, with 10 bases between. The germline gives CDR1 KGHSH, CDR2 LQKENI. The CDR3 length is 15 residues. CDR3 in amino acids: CASSPVEVPNYGYTF. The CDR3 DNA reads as TGTGCCAGCTCACCAGTGGAGGTTCCTAACTATGGCTACACCTTC.

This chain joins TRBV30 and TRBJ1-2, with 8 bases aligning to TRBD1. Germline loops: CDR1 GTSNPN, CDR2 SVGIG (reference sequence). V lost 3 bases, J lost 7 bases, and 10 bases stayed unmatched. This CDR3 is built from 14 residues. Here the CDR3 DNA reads TGTGCCTGGAGCCCCGACAGGGGATCGGGTGGCTACACCTTC. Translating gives CAWSPDRGSGGYTF.

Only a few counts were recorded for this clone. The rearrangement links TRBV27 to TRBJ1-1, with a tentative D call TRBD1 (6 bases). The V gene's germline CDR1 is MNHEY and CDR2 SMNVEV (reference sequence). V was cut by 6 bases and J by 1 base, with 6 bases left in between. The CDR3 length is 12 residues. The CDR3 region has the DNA TGTGCCAGCAGGACAGGGAACACTGAAGCTTTCTTT. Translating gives CASRTGNTEAFF.

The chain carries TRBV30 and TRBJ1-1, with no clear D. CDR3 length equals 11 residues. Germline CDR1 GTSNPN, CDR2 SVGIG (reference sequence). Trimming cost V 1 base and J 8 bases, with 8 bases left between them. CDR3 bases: TGTGCCTGGAGTGAAACAGCCGAAGCTTTCTTT. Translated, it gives CAWSETAEAFF.

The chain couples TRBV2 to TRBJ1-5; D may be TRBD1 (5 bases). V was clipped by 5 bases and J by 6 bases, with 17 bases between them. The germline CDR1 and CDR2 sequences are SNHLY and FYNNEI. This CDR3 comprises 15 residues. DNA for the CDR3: TGTGCCAGCAGTCAAATAACAGGATCGTCTCAGCCCCAGCATTTT. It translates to CASSQITGSSQPQHF.

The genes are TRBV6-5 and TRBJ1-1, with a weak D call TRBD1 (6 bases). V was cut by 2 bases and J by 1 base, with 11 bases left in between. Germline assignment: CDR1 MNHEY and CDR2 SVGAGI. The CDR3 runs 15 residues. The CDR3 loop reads CASSYGQQRNTEAFF. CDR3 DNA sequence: TGTGCCAGCAGTTACGGACAGCAACGGAACACTGAAGCTTTCTTT.

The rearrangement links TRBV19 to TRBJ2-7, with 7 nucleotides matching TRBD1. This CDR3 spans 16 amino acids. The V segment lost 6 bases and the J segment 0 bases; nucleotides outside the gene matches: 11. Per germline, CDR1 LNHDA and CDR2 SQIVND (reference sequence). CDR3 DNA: TGTGCCAGTAGGGTCACCGGGACAGATAACTCCTACGAGCAGTACTTC. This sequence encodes CASRVTGTDNSYEQYF.

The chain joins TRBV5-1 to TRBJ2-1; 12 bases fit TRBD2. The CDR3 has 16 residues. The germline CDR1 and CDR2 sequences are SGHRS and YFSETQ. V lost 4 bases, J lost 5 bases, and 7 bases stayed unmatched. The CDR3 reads CASSIRLAGANNEQFF. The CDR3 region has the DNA TGCGCCAGCAGCATAAGACTAGCGGGGGCCAACAATGAGCAGTTCTTC.

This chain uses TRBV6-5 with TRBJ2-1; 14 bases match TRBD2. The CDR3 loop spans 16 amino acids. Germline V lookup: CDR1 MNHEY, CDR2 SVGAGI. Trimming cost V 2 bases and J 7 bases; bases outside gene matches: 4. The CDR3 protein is CASSYIGTSGSNEQFF. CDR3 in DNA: TGTGCCAGCAGTTACATAGGGACTAGCGGGAGTAATGAGCAGTTCTTC.

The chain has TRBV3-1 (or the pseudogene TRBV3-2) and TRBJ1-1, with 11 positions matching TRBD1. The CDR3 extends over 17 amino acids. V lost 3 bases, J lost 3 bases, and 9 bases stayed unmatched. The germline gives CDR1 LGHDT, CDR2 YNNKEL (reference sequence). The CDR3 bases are TGTGCCAGCAGCCAGAGGGACAGGGGGGTCATGGACACTGAAGCTTTCTTT. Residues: CASSQRDRGVMDTEAFF.

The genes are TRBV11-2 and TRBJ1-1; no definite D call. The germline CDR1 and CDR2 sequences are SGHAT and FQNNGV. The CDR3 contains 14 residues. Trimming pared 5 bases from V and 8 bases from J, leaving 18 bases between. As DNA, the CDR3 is TGTGCCAGCAGCGCCCATCCCCCCGGTCTGGAAGCTTTCTTT. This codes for CASSAHPPGLEAFF.

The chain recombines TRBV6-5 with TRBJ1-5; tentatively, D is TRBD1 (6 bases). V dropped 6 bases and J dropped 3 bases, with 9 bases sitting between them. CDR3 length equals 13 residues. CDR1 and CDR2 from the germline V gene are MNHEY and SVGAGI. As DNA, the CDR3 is TGTGCCAGCAGAACAGGGAACAATCAGCCCCAGCATTTT. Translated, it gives CASRTGNNQPQHF.

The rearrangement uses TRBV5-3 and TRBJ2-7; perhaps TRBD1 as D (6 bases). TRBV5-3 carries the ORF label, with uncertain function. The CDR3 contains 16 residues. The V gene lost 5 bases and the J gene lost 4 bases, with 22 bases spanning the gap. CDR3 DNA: TGTGCCAGAAGTTTAACGCAGGGGTACGTCCCTTACGAGCAGTACTTC. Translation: CARSLTQGYVPYEQYF.

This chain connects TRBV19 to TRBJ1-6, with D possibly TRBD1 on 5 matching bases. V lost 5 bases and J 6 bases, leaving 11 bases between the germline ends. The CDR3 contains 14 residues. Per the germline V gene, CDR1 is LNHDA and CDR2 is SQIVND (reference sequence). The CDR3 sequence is CASSAGNGNSPLHF. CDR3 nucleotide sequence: TGTGCCAGTAGTGCAGGGAACGGTAATTCACCCCTCCACTTT.

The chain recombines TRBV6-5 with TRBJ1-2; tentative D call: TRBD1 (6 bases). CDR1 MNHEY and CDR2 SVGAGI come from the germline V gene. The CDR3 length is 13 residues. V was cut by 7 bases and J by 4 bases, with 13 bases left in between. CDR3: CASTSGAGYGYTF. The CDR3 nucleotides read TGTGCCAGCACTTCAGGGGCAGGCTATGGCTACACCTTC.

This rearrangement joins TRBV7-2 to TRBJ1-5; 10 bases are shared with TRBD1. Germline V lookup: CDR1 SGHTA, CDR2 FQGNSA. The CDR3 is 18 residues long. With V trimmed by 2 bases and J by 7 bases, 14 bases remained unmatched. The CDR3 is CASSLYGDGTGVWQPQHF. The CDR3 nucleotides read TGTGCCAGCAGCTTATATGGAGACGGGACAGGGGTCTGGCAGCCCCAGCATTTT. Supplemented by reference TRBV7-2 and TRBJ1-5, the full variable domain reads GAGVSQSPSNKVTEKGKDVELRCDPISGHTALYWYRQSLGQGLEFLIYFQGNSAPDKSGLPSDRFSAERTGGSVSTLTIQRTQQEDSAVYLCASSLYGDGTGVWQPQHFGDGTRLSIL.

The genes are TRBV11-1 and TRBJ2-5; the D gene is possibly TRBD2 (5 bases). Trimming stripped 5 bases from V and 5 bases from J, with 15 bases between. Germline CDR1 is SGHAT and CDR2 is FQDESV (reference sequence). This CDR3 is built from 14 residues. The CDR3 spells CASSTDGWRETQYF. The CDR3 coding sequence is TGTGCCAGCAGCACGGACGGGTGGAGGGAGACCCAGTACTTC.

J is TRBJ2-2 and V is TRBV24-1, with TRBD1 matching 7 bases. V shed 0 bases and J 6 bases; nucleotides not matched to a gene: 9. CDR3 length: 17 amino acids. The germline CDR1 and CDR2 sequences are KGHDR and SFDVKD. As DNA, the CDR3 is TGTGCCACCAGTGATTTGTGGGACAGCCAGGATCCCGGGGAGCTGTTTTTT. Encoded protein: CATSDLWDSQDPGELFF.

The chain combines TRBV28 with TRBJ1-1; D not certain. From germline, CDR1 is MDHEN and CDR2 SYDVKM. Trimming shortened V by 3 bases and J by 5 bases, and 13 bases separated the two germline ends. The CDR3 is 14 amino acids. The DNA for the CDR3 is TGTGCCAGCAGTTTTCAGCGTCGGAGGACTGAAGCTTTCTTT. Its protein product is CASSFQRRRTEAFF.

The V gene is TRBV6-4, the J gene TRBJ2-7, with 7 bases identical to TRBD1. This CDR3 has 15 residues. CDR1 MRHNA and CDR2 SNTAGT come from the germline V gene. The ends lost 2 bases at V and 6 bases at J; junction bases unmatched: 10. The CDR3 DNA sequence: TGTGCCAGCAGTGACGGCCGGGACAGACGGGTCGAGCAGTACTTC. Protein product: CASSDGRDRRVEQYF.

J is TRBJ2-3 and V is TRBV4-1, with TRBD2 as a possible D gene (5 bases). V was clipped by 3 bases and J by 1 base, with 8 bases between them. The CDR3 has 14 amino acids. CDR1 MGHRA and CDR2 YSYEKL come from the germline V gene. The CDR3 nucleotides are TGCGCCAGCAGCCATCCCGGGGGCACAGATACGCAGTATTTT. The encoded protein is CASSHPGGTDTQYF.

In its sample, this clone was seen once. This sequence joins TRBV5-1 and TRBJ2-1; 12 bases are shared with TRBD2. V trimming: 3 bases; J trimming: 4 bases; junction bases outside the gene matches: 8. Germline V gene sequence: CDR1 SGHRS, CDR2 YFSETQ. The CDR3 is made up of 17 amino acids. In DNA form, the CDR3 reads TGCGCCAGCAGCTACAGTCTAGCGGGGGGGTCTTACAATGAGCAGTTCTTC. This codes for CASSYSLAGGSYNEQFF. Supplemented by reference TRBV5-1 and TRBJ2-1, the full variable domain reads KAGVTQTPRYLIKTRGQQVTLSCSPISGHRSVSWYQQTPGQGLQFLFEYFSETQRNKGNFPGRFSGRQFSNSRSEMNVSTLELGDSALYLCASSYSLAGGSYNEQFFGPGTRLTVL.

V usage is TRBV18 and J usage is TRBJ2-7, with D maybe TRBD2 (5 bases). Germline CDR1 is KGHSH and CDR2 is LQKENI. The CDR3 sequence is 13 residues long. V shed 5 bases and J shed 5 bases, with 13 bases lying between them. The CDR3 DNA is TGTGCCAGCTCAAAATTAGAGCGGCACGAGCAGTACTTC. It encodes CASSKLERHEQYF.

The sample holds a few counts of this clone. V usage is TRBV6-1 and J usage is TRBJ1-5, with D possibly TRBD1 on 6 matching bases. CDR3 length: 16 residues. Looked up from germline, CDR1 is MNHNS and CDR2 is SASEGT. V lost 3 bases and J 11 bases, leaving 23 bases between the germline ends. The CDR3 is CASSDRGSGQPAAQHF. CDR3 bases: TGTGCCAGCAGTGATAGGGGTAGTGGACAGCCTGCGGCCCAGCATTTT.

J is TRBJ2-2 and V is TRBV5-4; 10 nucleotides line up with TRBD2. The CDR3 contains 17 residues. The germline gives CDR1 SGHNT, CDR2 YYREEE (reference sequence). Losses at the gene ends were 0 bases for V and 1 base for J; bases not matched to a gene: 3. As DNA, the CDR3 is TGTGCCAGCAGCTTGGAGTCTAGCGGGGGGAACACCGGGGAGCTGTTTTTT. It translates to CASSLESSGGNTGELFF.

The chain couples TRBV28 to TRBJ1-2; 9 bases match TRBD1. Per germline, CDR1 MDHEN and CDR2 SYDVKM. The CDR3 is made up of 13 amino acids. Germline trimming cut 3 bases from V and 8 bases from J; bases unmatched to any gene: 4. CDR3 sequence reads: CASSFGDREGYTF. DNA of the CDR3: TGTGCCAGCAGTTTTGGGGACAGGGAGGGCTACACCTTC.